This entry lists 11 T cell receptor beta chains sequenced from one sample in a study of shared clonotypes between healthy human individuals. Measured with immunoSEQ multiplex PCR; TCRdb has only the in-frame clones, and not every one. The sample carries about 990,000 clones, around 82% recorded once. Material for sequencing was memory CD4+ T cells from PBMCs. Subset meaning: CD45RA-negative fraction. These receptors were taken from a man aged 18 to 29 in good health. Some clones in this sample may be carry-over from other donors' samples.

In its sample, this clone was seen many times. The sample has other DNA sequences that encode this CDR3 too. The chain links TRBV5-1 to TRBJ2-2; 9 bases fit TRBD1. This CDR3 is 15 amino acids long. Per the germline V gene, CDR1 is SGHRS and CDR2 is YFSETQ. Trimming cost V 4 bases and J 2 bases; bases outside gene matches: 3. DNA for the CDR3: TGCGCCAGCAGCCCGGGACAGGGAAACACCGGGGAGCTGTTTTTT. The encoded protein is CASSPGQGNTGELFF.

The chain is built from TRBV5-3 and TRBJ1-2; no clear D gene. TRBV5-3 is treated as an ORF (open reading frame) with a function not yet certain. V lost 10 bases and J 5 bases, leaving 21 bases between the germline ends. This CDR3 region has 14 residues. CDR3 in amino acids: CAPQPRQIFYGYTF. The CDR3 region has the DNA TGTGCCCCCCAGCCGAGACAAATCTTTTATGGCTACACCTTC.

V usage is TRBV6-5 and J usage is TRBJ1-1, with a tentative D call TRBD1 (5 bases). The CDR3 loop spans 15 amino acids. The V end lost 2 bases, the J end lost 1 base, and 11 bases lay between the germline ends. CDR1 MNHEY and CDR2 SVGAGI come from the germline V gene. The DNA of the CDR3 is TGTGCCAGCAGTTACGCAGGGAGAAGGAACACTGAAGCTTTCTTT. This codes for CASSYAGRRNTEAFF.

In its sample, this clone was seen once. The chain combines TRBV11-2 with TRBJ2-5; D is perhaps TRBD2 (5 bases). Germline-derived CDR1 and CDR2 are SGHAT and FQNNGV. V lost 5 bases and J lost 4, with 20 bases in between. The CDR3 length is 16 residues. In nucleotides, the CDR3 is TGTGCCAGCAGCCCTCTGAGGGAGACGGTCTTAGAGACCCAGTACTTC. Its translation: CASSPLRETVLETQYF.

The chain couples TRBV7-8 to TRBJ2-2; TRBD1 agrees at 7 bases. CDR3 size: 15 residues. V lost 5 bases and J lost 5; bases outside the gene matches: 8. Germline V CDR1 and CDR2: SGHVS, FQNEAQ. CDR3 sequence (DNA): TGTGCCAGCAGCGACTACAGGGGATGGACCGGGGAGCTGTTTTTT. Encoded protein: CASSDYRGWTGELFF.

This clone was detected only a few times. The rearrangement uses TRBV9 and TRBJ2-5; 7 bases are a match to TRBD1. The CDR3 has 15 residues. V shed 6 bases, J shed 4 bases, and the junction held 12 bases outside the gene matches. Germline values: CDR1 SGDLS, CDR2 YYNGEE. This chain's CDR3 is CASNPSTGAGETQYF. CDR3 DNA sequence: TGTGCCAGCAATCCGAGTACAGGGGCAGGAGAGACCCAGTACTTC.

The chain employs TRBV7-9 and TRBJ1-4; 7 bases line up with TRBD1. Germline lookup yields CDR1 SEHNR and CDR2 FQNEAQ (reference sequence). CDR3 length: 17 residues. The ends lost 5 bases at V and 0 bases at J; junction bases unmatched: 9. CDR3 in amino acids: CASSRWTGDTTNEKLFF. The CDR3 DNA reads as TGTGCCAGCAGCCGCTGGACAGGCGACACAACTAATGAAAAACTGTTTTTT.

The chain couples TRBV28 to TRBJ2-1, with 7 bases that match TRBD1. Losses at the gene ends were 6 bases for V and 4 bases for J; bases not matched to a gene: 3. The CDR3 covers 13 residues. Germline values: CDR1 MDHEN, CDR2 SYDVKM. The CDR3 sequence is CASSDRVYNEQFF. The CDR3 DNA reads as TGTGCCAGCAGCGACAGGGTTTACAATGAGCAGTTCTTC. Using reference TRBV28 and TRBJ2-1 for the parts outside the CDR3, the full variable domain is DVKVTQSSRYLVKRTGEKVFLECVQDMDHENMFWYRQDPGLGLRLIYFSYDVKMKEKGDIPEGYSVSREKKERFSLILESASTNQTSMYLCASSDRVYNEQFFGPGTRLTVL.

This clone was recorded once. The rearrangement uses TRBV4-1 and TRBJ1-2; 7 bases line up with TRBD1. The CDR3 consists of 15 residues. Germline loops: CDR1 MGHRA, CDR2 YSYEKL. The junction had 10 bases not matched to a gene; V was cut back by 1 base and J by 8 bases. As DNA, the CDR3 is TGCGCCAGCAGCCAAGTCCACGGGCAGGGACAGGGCTACACCTTC. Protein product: CASSQVHGQGQGYTF.

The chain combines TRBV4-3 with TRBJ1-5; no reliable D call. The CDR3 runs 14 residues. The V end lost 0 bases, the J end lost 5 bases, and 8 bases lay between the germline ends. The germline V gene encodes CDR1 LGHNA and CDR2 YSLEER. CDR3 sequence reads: CASSQDKGDQPQHF. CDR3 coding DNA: TGCGCCAGCAGCCAAGATAAGGGAGATCAGCCCCAGCATTTT.

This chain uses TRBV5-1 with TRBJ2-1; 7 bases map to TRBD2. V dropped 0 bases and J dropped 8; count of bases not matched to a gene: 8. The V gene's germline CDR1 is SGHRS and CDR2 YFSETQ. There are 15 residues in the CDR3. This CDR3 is CASSLGGSWVYEQFF. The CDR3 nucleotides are TGCGCCAGCAGCTTGGGCGGGAGTTGGGTCTATGAGCAGTTCTTC.